One and the same sample provided the 13 T cell receptor beta chains below, sequenced in a study of CD8+ T cells in alopecia areata (dated by TCRdb to 2016 to 2019). The library was prepared using the immunoSEQ multiplex PCR assay. RNA was extracted from all samples and reverse transcribed into cDNA as template for TCR sequencing. TCRdb carries this immuneACCESS record with in-frame sequences only. Its versions omit some clonotypes, under half of them owing to an unresolved V gene in the studies checked, with the rest unexplained. The sample table holds about 190,000 clones, of which around 56% were seen once. The ten largest clones add up to 0.69% of the sample. Taken with the paper, the label for time point translates to: less than five weeks on oral tofacitinib. This specimen's treatment or condition label, interpreted: oral pan-JAK inhibitor, 5-10 mg twice daily. The source material was CD4+ T cells sorted from blood, sampled at week 4, from a patient treated with tofacitinib. The receptors stem from a human donor with alopecia areata.

V usage is TRBV6-5 and J usage is TRBJ1-3; TRBD1 aligns across 7 bases. Losses at the gene ends were 0 bases for V and 2 bases for J; bases not matched to a gene: 4. The CDR3 consists of 16 residues. CDR1 and CDR2 (germline): MNHEY, SVGAGI. The CDR3 DNA follows: TGTGCCAGCAGTTACTCGAGGCAGGGGGCTGGAAACACCATATATTTT. It translates to CASSYSRQGAGNTIYF.

This chain connects TRBV5-6 to TRBJ1-4; D gene ambiguous. CDR3 length equals 13 residues. Germline lookup yields CDR1 SGHDT and CDR2 YYEEEE. The V and J ends lost 4 bases and 8 bases respectively, with 12 bases between them. The CDR3 sequence is CASSPGVGEKLFF. The CDR3, as DNA: TGTGCCAGCAGCCCCGGAGTAGGGGAAAAACTGTTTTTT.

This clone was found a few times. At one of its ends the junction is not consistent with the germline gene, which may arise from a read error. The genes are TRBV5-6 and TRBJ2-5; perhaps TRBD2 as D (6 bases). Germline V gives CDR1 SGHDT, CDR2 YYEEEE. CDR3 length: 11 amino acids. Here the CDR3 DNA reads TGTGCCAGCACCACGGGAGTCAAATGGGACTTC. Translating it yields CASTTGVKWDF.

This sequence joins TRBV9 and TRBJ2-5; TRBD2 agrees at 9 bases. Trimming cost V 4 bases and J 5 bases; bases outside gene matches: 12. Germline V gene sequence: CDR1 SGDLS, CDR2 YYNGEE. The CDR3 contains 16 residues. CDR3 protein: CASSTQGGRAPETQYF. The CDR3 DNA reads as TGTGCCAGCAGCACCCAGGGCGGGAGGGCCCCGGAGACCCAGTACTTC.

The chain employs TRBV30 and TRBJ2-2, with D possibly TRBD2 on 5 matching bases. The germline V gene has CDR1 GTSNPN and CDR2 SVGIG (reference sequence). With 0 bases removed from V and 4 bases from J, the gap between germline ends came to 9 bases. The CDR3 length is 14 residues. The CDR3 loop is CAWSVARGTGELFF. The CDR3 DNA follows: TGTGCCTGGAGTGTGGCTCGGGGCACCGGGGAGCTGTTTTTT.

This clone was seen a handful of times. V and J are TRBV11-2 and TRBJ2-5; 7 nucleotides align to TRBD2. After removal of 6 bases from V and 2 bases from J, the junction contained 9 bases not matched to a gene. Germline V gives CDR1 SGHAT, CDR2 FQNNGV. This CDR3 is 15 amino acids long. This CDR3 reads CASSPTPSGQETQYF. CDR3 DNA sequence: TGTGCCAGCAGTCCTACCCCTAGCGGTCAAGAGACCCAGTACTTC.

In its sample, this clone was seen a few times. Other DNA sequences in this specimen translate into the identical CDR3. The J gene is TRBJ2-7, the V gene TRBV29-1; D unclear. The V end was cut by 2 bases, the J end by 0 bases, with 2 bases between. CDR1 and CDR2 from the germline V gene are SQVTM and ANQGSEA. This CDR3 spans 11 amino acids. CDR3: CSVETSYEQYF. In DNA, the CDR3 is TGCAGCGTTGAAACCTCCTACGAGCAGTACTTC.

Remarks on this clone: This sample also contains other DNA sequences that code for the same CDR3. This chain connects TRBV30 to TRBJ1-5; D uncertain. Between the trimmed V and J ends, which lost 0 bases and 6 bases, there was a span of 9 bases. The CDR3 sequence is 13 residues long. Germline V gives CDR1 GTSNPN, CDR2 SVGIG (reference sequence). In DNA form, the CDR3 reads TGTGCCTGGAGTGTATCCCCCGGTCAGCCCCAGCATTTT. It translates to CAWSVSPGQPQHF.

This rearrangement joins TRBV29-1 to TRBJ2-1, with 9 nucleotides matching TRBD2. Germline CDR1 is SQVTM and CDR2 is ANQGSEA. The ends lost 4 bases at V and 3 bases at J; junction bases unmatched: 4. The CDR3 contains 14 residues. The CDR3 is CSVGGGRVYNEQFF. The CDR3 region has the DNA TGCAGCGTTGGGGGCGGGAGGGTCTACAATGAGCAGTTCTTC.

The sample holds a few counts of this clone. The chain joins TRBV7-9 to TRBJ2-7, with 9 bases fitting TRBD2. The V gene's germline CDR1 is SEHNR and CDR2 FQNEAQ (reference sequence). The CDR3 runs to 14 residues. V shed 10 bases, J shed 2 bases, and the junction held 9 bases outside the gene matches. The CDR3 DNA is TGTGCCACCTCCGGGACTAGCAGCGCCTACGAGCAGTACTTC. Translated: CATSGTSSAYEQYF.

The CDR3 sequence is CASSSTAHTGELFF. CDR3 bases: TGTGCCAGCAGCTCGACGGCCCACACCGGGGAGCTGTTTTTT. The rearrangement uses TRBV7-2 and TRBJ2-2; unclear D gene. V dropped 4 bases and J dropped 3 bases, with 9 bases sitting between them. The CDR3 sequence is 14 residues long. Germline V lookup: CDR1 SGHTA, CDR2 FQGNSA.

The V call is TRBV18, the J call TRBJ2-4; D might be TRBD1 or TRBD2, each matching 5 bases. V was clipped by 1 base and J by 6 bases, with 13 bases between them. Looked up from germline, CDR1 is KGHSH and CDR2 is LQKENI. The CDR3 is 15 residues long. DNA of the CDR3: TGTGCCAGCTCACCACTGGGGACGCAGACAAACATTCAGTACTTC. Translation: CASSPLGTQTNIQYF.

CDR3 nucleotide sequence: TGTGCCAGCAGCTTAAACGGGAAAGAGACCCAGTACTTC. This codes for CASSLNGKETQYF. The V and J genes are TRBV11-3 and TRBJ2-5; possibly TRBD2 for D (5 bases). V lost 2 bases, J lost 3 bases, and 7 bases lay in between. The CDR3 extends over 13 amino acids. CDR1 is SGHNT and CDR2 is YENEEA in the germline V gene.